Listed below are T cell receptor beta chains from one sample, sequenced in a study of blood T cells in healthy people across ages. A single record per CDR3 protein comes from TCRdb applying MiXCR to the 5' RACE reads. The sample carries around 1,500,000 distinct CDR3 sequences, approximately 42% recorded once. The sequenced sample consisted of blood. The source is a woman younger than 35 in good health. CDR3s include the opening cysteine and the closing phenylalanine or tryptophan. The D gene is left open where the match is weak. Only part of the rows carry a size: once, few, many, or a class if the clone is expanded.

d_call	clone_size	v_call	j_call	cdr3_aa
-	few	TRBV28	TRBJ2-1	CASSLGRGSPQGEQFF
TRBD1	-	TRBV9	TRBJ1-2	CASSARDRPHGYTF
TRBD1	-	TRBV2	-	CASRGQGTHEQYF
-	-	TRBV2	TRBJ2-1	CASTFRRSSYNEQFF
-	once	TRBV25-1	TRBJ2-1	CASIWSNEQFF
-	few	TRBV12-3/TRBV12-4	TRBJ2-5	CASSFTGTYQETQYF
-	-	TRBV15	TRBJ2-7	CATSRDPPGEQYF
TRBD2	-	TRBV5-1	TRBJ2-5	CASSLDGRGGRQTQYF
TRBD2	-	TRBV12-3/TRBV12-4	TRBJ2-5	CASSMGLAGGGETQYF
TRBD2	-	TRBV7-2	TRBJ2-3	CASSSPGLAGGSDTQYF
-	-	TRBV9	TRBJ2-3	CASSAYSGLQSRQYF
TRBD2	-	TRBV6-1	TRBJ2-3	CAIEAGPSDTQYF
TRBD2	-	TRBV5-5	TRBJ2-5	CASSTGLAGGETQYF
-	few	TRBV11-2	TRBJ2-1	CASSTSRTVNNEQFF
-	-	TRBV20-1	TRBJ1-1	CCAPRPGGSEAFF
TRBD2	-	TRBV18	TRBJ2-1	CASSLYTSGNNNEQFF
-	-	TRBV6-1	TRBJ1-4	CASRGATNEKLFF
-	-	TRBV12-3/TRBV12-4	TRBJ1-3	CASSPPDSSGNTIYF
-	-	TRBV28	TRBJ2-1	CASSLSTGYNEQFF
-	few	TRBV9	TRBJ1-1	CASSKGSNTEAFF
-	-	TRBV28	TRBJ1-2	CASSGIEGYGYTF
-	-	TRBV29-1	TRBJ2-3	CNVEPGTDTQYF
TRBD1	-	TRBV6-5	TRBJ2-1	CANSTNRGDDEQFF
-	-	TRBV15	TRBJ2-5	CTTSRAPQETQYF
-	few	TRBV10-3	TRBJ2-1	CAISGPGSSYNEQFF
-	-	TRBV28	TRBJ2-7	CASRRTRSEQYF
-	-	TRBV7-3	TRBJ2-2	CASSFAGTVNTGELFF
TRBD2	few	TRBV20-1	-	CSAKGLEYGYEQYF
-	many	TRBV9	TRBJ2-1	CASSPLTEGEQFF
TRBD2	-	TRBV7-8	TRBJ2-7	CASSLKPGLGAHEQYF
-	-	TRBV6-5	TRBJ1-1	CASSYLGRERIEAFF
-	-	TRBV7-9	TRBJ1-6	CASSFGRGASYNSPLHF
-	-	TRBV6-5	TRBJ2-5	CASSYNQETQYF
TRBD1	-	TRBV12-3/TRBV12-4	TRBJ2-1	CASSLGSPQGEGEQFF
-	-	TRBV3-1	TRBJ2-5	CASSHLGTGETQYF
TRBD2	-	TRBV7-2	TRBJ2-1	CASSLEGYTSGRKFF
TRBD2	-	TRBV3-1	TRBJ2-7	CASSRVTSGTYEQYF
TRBD2	few	TRBV29-1	TRBJ2-1	CSAPTAGGPSNEQFF
-	-	TRBV3-1	TRBJ1-2	CASSPSTNYGYTF
-	many	TRBV27	TRBJ2-1	CASSLGGANNEQFF
-	few	TRBV5-1	TRBJ2-3	CASSHPGVGLTDTQYF
TRBD1	-	TRBV5-5	TRBJ2-7	CASSITPDRAMPYEQYF
TRBD1	-	TRBV4-1	TRBJ2-5	CASSYATTGRQETQYF
-	few	TRBV24-1	TRBJ2-1	CATSETTADNEQFF
-	-	TRBV20-1	TRBJ2-1	CSASRLDLYNEQFF
-	few	TRBV29-1	TRBJ2-3	CSVGQTSTDTQYF
-	-	TRBV12-3/TRBV12-4	TRBJ2-3	CASRPAGSTDTQYF
-	-	TRBV6-5	TRBJ2-7	CASSSREAYEQYF
TRBD1	few	TRBV6-2/TRBV6-3	TRBJ2-3	CASSYPQGATDTQYF
-	many	TRBV20-1	TRBJ2-3	CSARDRGGSTDTQYF
-	-	TRBV4-1	TRBJ2-5	CASSQAPPGETQYF
-	-	TRBV5-5	TRBJ2-5	CASSGTPKETQYF
-	many	TRBV12-3/TRBV12-4	TRBJ2-6	CASSYRVSGANVLTF
-	few	TRBV5-1	TRBJ2-3	CASSLAVGGGIGADTQYF
-	-	TRBV7-2	TRBJ1-1	CASRSQGGGLEAFF
TRBD1	-	TRBV27	TRBJ2-5	CASSPGQGRQETQYF
TRBD2	-	TRBV10-2	TRBJ2-1	CASSGPFGLVGDEQFF
-	few	TRBV28	TRBJ2-3	CASRKQEWGLDTQYF